This T cell receptor beta chain came from a study of blood T cell repertoires in COVID-19. Study-wide context: Sites across the United States, Italy and Spain contributed samples from acute and convalescent COVID-19.

The germline V gene has CDR1 SGHVS and CDR2 FNYEAQ. The CDR3 runs to 11 residues. The V end lost 5 bases, the J end lost 10 bases, and 9 bases lay between the germline ends. This clone was counted only a few times. Under the authors' procedure: Reference gene primers were amplified, and this amplification served to estimate nucleated cell counts. The data were produced by immunoSEQ multiplex PCR, yet TCRdb's version contains in-frame clones alone and is incomplete. The DNA gave D and trimming, while V, J and clone size come from that table. The sample holds around 130,000 clones, 60% to 80% seen once.

The sample consisted of peripheral blood. The receptor's source is a human donor in a cohort sampled during active COVID-19. The rearrangement links TRBV7-6 to TRBJ1-3, with D hard to call. The CDR3: CASSGPGTIYF. DNA of the CDR3: TGTGCCAGCAGCGGCCCGGGGACCATATATTTT.